The 26 T cell receptor beta chains below come from one sample, sequenced in a study of T cells in Graves' hyperthyroidism and ophthalmopathy. Amplified regions were TCR beta CDR3 sequences from RNA transcripts. The HTBI primer set drove a first-round RT-PCR of the TCR CDR3. TCRdb passed the multiplex PCR reads through MiXCR, listing each CDR3 protein once. The sample carries hundreds of thousands of distinct CDR3 sequences, approximately 18% recorded once. Sequenced input: blood. The receptors were gathered from a woman in her forties or fifties with Graves' hyperthyroidism that later progressed to Graves' ophthalmopathy.

This clonotype has at least ten counts. V usage is TRBV3-1 and J usage is TRBJ2-5, with a tentative D call TRBD2 (6 bases). The CDR3 contains 13 residues. The V and J ends lost 7 bases and 1 base respectively, with 10 bases between them. CDR1 and CDR2 from the germline V gene are LGHDT and YNNKEL (reference sequence). CDR3 loop: CASTTTSQETQYF. The CDR3 bases are TGTGCCAGCACCACGACTAGCCAAGAGACCCAGTACTTC.

The rearrangement joins TRBV6-2 or TRBV6-3 to TRBJ2-3; 7 nucleotides line up with TRBD1. V gave up 7 bases and J gave up 0 bases; unmatched junction bases: 10. CDR3 length: 16 residues. CDR1 is MNHEY, CDR2 SVGEGT, per germline. The DNA of the CDR3 is TGTGCCAGCACCCTCAAACCGGGACAGAGCACAGATACGCAGTATTTT. This gives the protein CASTLKPGQSTDTQYF.

This clonotype was observed a handful of times. The chain combines TRBV7-9 with TRBJ2-1; D perhaps matches TRBD2 (6 bases). CDR1 and CDR2 (germline): SEHNR, FQNEAQ (reference sequence). The CDR3 covers 17 residues. Trimming cost V 5 bases and J 8 bases, with 25 bases left between them. The CDR3 region is CASSPTFVGEEFDEQFF. The DNA of the CDR3 is TGTGCCAGCAGCCCAACGTTTGTGGGGGAGGAGTTCGATGAGCAGTTCTTC.

This clonotype was counted only a few times. The chain has TRBV3-1 and TRBJ2-2, with D tentatively TRBD2 (5 bases). The CDR3 covers 16 residues. Germline V CDR1 and CDR2: LGHDT, YNNKEL (reference sequence). Trimming removed 1 base at V and 5 bases at J, with 14 bases between. The CDR3 reads CASSQGGLVGTGELFF. DNA of the CDR3: TGTGCCAGCAGCCAAGGAGGGCTGGTCGGGACCGGGGAGCTGTTTTTT.

The V and J genes are TRBV20-1 and TRBJ2-1, with 7 bases lining up with TRBD2. CDR1 DFQATT and CDR2 SNEGSKA come from the germline V gene (reference sequence). The CDR3 is 16 amino acids. V shed 3 bases, J shed 0 bases, and the junction held 8 bases outside the gene matches. The CDR3 DNA follows: TGCAGTGCTAGGAAGCTAGCGGATAGCTCCTACAATGAGCAGTTCTTC. This codes for CSARKLADSSYNEQFF.

This clonotype was counted ten times or more. This chain links TRBV7-2 with TRBJ2-5, with D perhaps matching TRBD2 (5 bases). The germline V gene has CDR1 SGHTA and CDR2 FQGNSA. The CDR3 runs to 16 residues. Trimming removed 0 bases from V and 2 bases from J, with 13 bases in between. CDR3 loop: CASSLASTSGQETQYF. The CDR3 DNA reads TGTGCCAGCAGCTTAGCTTCGACTTCGGGACAAGAGACCCAGTACTTC. Drawing the rest from reference TRBV7-2 and TRBJ2-5, the complete variable domain is GAGVSQSPSNKVTEKGKDVELRCDPISGHTALYWYRQSLGQGLEFLIYFQGNSAPDKSGLPSDRFSAERTGGSVSTLTIQRTQQEDSAVYLCASSLASTSGQETQYFGPGTRLLVL.

The rearrangement joins TRBV4-1 to TRBJ1-1, with D perhaps matching TRBD1 (5 bases). Trimming removed 0 bases at V and 4 bases at J, with 9 bases between. This CDR3 is built from 14 residues. The germline CDR1 and CDR2 sequences are MGHRA and YSYEKL. CDR3 sequence reads: CASSQEEGITEAFF. CDR3 DNA sequence: TGCGCCAGCAGCCAAGAGGAGGGGATCACTGAAGCTTTCTTT.

In its sample, this clonotype was seen a few times. The rearrangement links TRBV6-1 to TRBJ1-1; 11 bases match TRBD1. The germline CDR1 and CDR2 sequences are MNHNS and SASEGT. J was trimmed by 4 bases and V by 6 bases; bases with no gene match: 4. CDR3 length: 14 residues. CDR3 protein: CASRTGTGGTEAFF. The CDR3 nucleotides are TGTGCCAGCAGGACTGGGACAGGGGGCACTGAAGCTTTCTTT.

This chain connects TRBV7-6 to TRBJ1-6; 8 positions agree with TRBD1. The germline CDR1 and CDR2 sequences are SGHVS and FNYEAQ. Trimming took 4 bases from V and 3 from J; bases not matched to a gene: 11. The CDR3 consists of 18 residues. Written as DNA, the CDR3 is TGTGCCAGCAGCTACCAAGCCCCTGACAGGGGCTATAATTCACCCCTCCACTTT. This encodes CASSYQAPDRGYNSPLHF.

This clonotype was seen many times. The V call is TRBV20-1, the J call TRBJ1-2; D remains ambiguous. The V gene lost 6 bases and the J gene lost 8 bases, with 7 bases spanning the gap. The length of the CDR3 is 9 residues. The germline CDR1 and CDR2 sequences are DFQATT and SNEGSKA (reference sequence). The CDR3 DNA reads as TGCAGTGCAGGAGGGGGCTACACCTTC. It is translated as CSAGGGYTF.

This clonotype was picked up many times. The genes are TRBV3-1 and TRBJ2-5, with D uncertain. V was cut by 2 bases and J by 2 bases, with 15 bases left in between. The CDR3 has 16 residues. Germline V lookup: CDR1 LGHDT, CDR2 YNNKEL (reference sequence). The CDR3 loop is CASSQKSRFYQETQYF. CDR3 nucleotide sequence: TGTGCCAGCAGCCAAAAGTCTCGCTTCTATCAAGAGACCCAGTACTTC.

The sample holds many counts of this clonotype. V gene TRBV7-9 combines with J gene TRBJ1-1, with 8 bases that match TRBD1. Germline CDR1 reads SEHNR; CDR2 reads FQNEAQ (reference sequence). Trimming at V came to 2 bases and at J to 0 bases, leaving 14 bases not matched to a gene. This CDR3 region has 19 residues. CDR3 sequence: CASSLSVVGTGIMNTEAFF. The CDR3 bases are TGTGCCAGCAGCTTATCCGTTGTTGGGACAGGTATCATGAACACTGAAGCTTTCTTT. The full variable domain, in which reference TRBV7-9 and TRBJ1-1 provide the parts outside the CDR3, is DTGVSQNPRHKITKRGQNVTFRCDPISEHNRLYWYRQTLGQGPEFLTYFQNEAQLEKSRLLSDRFSAERPKGSFSTLEIQRTEQGDSAMYLCASSLSVVGTGIMNTEAFFGQGTRLTVV.

This clonotype showed up just a few times. The V gene is TRBV5-1, the J gene TRBJ2-5, with 7 bases aligning to TRBD1. V gave up 5 bases and J gave up 3 bases; unmatched junction bases: 7. CDR1 is SGHRS and CDR2 is YFSETQ in the germline V gene. CDR3 size: 14 residues. Here the CDR3 reads CASSALDREETQYF. Written as DNA, the CDR3 is TGCGCCAGCAGTGCATTAGACAGGGAAGAGACCCAGTACTTC.

To note about this clonotype: The CDR3 end shows no conserved phenylalanine or tryptophan, and so a read error is likely. V gene TRBV12-3 or TRBV12-4 combines with J gene TRBJ1-1; D is perhaps TRBD1 (5 bases). The CDR3 has 14 residues. Trimming stripped 6 bases from V and 8 bases from J, with 19 bases between. CDR3 nucleotides: TGTGCCAGCAGCCGGGACGGTCGAACGGGAGAAGCTTTCCTT. This codes for CASSRDGRTGEAFL.

This clonotype was detected a few times. The chain has TRBV9 and TRBJ2-2; D gene ambiguous. The CDR3 spans 15 residues. The germline gives CDR1 SGDLS, CDR2 YYNGEE. Between the trimmed V and J ends, which lost 0 bases and 2 bases, there was a span of 8 bases. DNA for the CDR3: TGTGCCAGCAGCGTAGGTCACGGAAACACCGGGGAGCTGTTTTTT. It specifies CASSVGHGNTGELFF.

This clonotype was observed a few times. The rearrangement uses TRBV5-1 and TRBJ1-1; D ambiguous. The CDR3 runs to 15 residues. V was cut by 2 bases and J by 0 bases, with 11 bases left in between. The V gene's germline CDR1 is SGHRS and CDR2 YFSETQ. CDR3 protein: CASSLYGPMNTEAFF. CDR3 bases: TGCGCCAGCAGCTTATACGGACCTATGAACACTGAAGCTTTCTTT.

The chain uses TRBV5-1 and TRBJ1-4, with TRBD1 as a possible D gene (5 bases). The CDR3 length is 15 residues. V lost 5 bases to trimming and J lost 0 bases, with 11 bases between them. CDR1 is SGHRS and CDR2 is YFSETQ in the germline V gene. The CDR3 sequence: CASRPGHATNEKLFF. Here the CDR3 DNA reads TGCGCCAGCAGACCCGGACACGCAACTAATGAAAAACTGTTTTTT. The entire variable domain, with the rest obtained from reference TRBV5-1 and TRBJ1-4, is as follows: KAGVTQTPRYLIKTRGQQVTLSCSPISGHRSVSWYQQTPGQGLQFLFEYFSETQRNKGNFPGRFSGRQFSNSRSEMNVSTLELGDSALYLCASRPGHATNEKLFFGSGTQLSVL.

The chain is built from TRBV4-1 and TRBJ2-7; D is possibly TRBD2 (6 bases). The V gene lost 2 bases and the J gene lost 0 bases, with 14 bases spanning the gap. CDR3 length equals 16 residues. CDR1 MGHRA and CDR2 YSYEKL come from the germline V gene. This chain's CDR3 is CASSQSSGPSSYEQYF. CDR3 nucleotides: TGCGCCAGCAGCCAATCAAGCGGGCCAAGCTCCTACGAGCAGTACTTC.

The CDR3 DNA is TGTGCCAGCAGCTTAGGAGCGGCCAGACCAGGGGAGCTGTTTTTT. It encodes CASSLGAARPGELFF. The rearrangement joins TRBV7-6 to TRBJ2-2; tentative D call: TRBD2 (5 bases). The CDR3 loop spans 15 amino acids. CDR1 is SGHVS and CDR2 is FNYEAQ in the germline V gene. V lost 1 base, J lost 8 bases, and 14 bases lay in between.

This clonotype was detected a few times. The chain couples TRBV27 to TRBJ1-3; D is unresolved. V gave up 8 bases and J gave up 2 bases, with 10 bases separating them. Germline CDR1 MNHEY, CDR2 SMNVEV (reference sequence). This CDR3 comprises 13 residues. The CDR3 is CASGPSTGNTIYF. DNA of the CDR3: TGTGCCAGCGGGCCGAGTACTGGAAACACCATATATTTT.

The chain joins TRBV6-1 to TRBJ2-5; 7 bases are a match to TRBD2. Germline CDR1 MNHNS, CDR2 SASEGT. This CDR3 has 13 residues. The trim removed 8 bases at V and 3 bases at J, leaving 6 bases unmatched. The CDR3 sequence is CASAGAGEETQYF. The CDR3 DNA reads as TGTGCCAGCGCTGGGGCGGGGGAAGAGACCCAGTACTTC.

This clonotype was counted a few times. The V gene is TRBV29-1, the J gene TRBJ1-1; 11 bases match TRBD1. The CDR3 has 12 residues. Germline V gene sequence: CDR1 SQVTM, CDR2 ANQGSEA. The CDR3 here is CTGQGAETEAFF. The CDR3 DNA is TGCACCGGACAGGGGGCCGAGACTGAAGCTTTCTTT.

At least ten counts were recorded for this clonotype. In nucleotides, the CDR3 is TGTGCCAGCACAGGGACAGACTCCTACAATGAGCAGTTCTTC. Translation: CASTGTDSYNEQFF. This chain connects TRBV12-3 or TRBV12-4 to TRBJ2-1; 7 nucleotides align to TRBD1. V dropped 7 bases and J dropped 0; count of bases not matched to a gene: 3. The CDR3 extends over 14 amino acids.

This clonotype was found many times. The chain is built from TRBV20-1 and TRBJ1-1; D is uncertain. CDR1 is DFQATT and CDR2 is SNEGSKA in the germline V gene (reference sequence). This CDR3 spans 15 amino acids. V shed 3 bases and J shed 6 bases, with 20 bases lying between them. DNA of the CDR3: TGCAGTGCTAGTCGTCACTTCGAGGCTTCGGCTGAAGCTTTCTTT. This codes for CSASRHFEASAEAFF.

V and J are TRBV6-1 and TRBJ1-1; D is unclear. This CDR3 has 13 residues. With 7 bases removed from V and 0 bases from J, the gap between germline ends came to 9 bases. Germline V gene data show CDR1 as MNHNS and CDR2 as SASEGT. CDR3 loop: CASNKVMNTEAFF. The CDR3 bases are TGTGCCAGCAATAAGGTCATGAACACTGAAGCTTTCTTT.

The V and J genes are TRBV3-1 and TRBJ1-1; D is perhaps TRBD1 (5 bases). The CDR3 sequence is 17 residues long. Deletions cut 0 bases from V and 1 base from J, with 15 bases between. Germline V CDR1 and CDR2: LGHDT, YNNKEL (reference sequence). CDR3 coding DNA: TGTGCCAGCAGCCAAGAGAGCGGTATTGGGGGGAACACTGAAGCTTTCTTT. This encodes CASSQESGIGGNTEAFF.